The next 27 T cell receptor beta chains were all read from a single sample in a study of blood T cells in healthy people across ages. Next came a second PCR, run for about 7 to 12 cycles, which used a sample-barcoded 5' primer along with a J-beta primer mix. Via MiXCR, TCRdb re-called the 5' RACE reads, giving one row per CDR3 protein. The sample lists some 550,000 distinct CDR3 sequences, under 55% seen once, with about 26% in the top ten. The specimen was blood. Receptors originate from a man older than 75 in good health.

The chain has TRBV7-2 and TRBJ2-4, with D unresolved. This CDR3 region has 15 residues. V lost 4 bases to trimming and J lost 1 base, with 11 bases between them. Per germline, CDR1 SGHTA and CDR2 FQGNSA. The CDR3 spells CASSSGSAAKNIQYF. The CDR3 nucleotides read TGTGCCAGCAGCTCTGGTTCTGCGGCCAAAAACATTCAGTACTTC.

V gene TRBV12-3 or TRBV12-4 combines with J gene TRBJ2-3; D remains ambiguous. V was trimmed by 4 bases and J by 6 bases, leaving 8 bases between them. This CDR3 comprises 12 residues. In DNA form, the CDR3 reads TGTGCCAGCAGTTCCCTATGGGATACGCAGTATTTT. This sequence encodes CASSSLWDTQYF.

This clonotype was found once. V is TRBV3-1 and J is TRBJ1-3; D gene ambiguous. Germline-derived CDR1 and CDR2 are LGHDT and YNNKEL (reference sequence). The CDR3 runs to 13 residues. Trimming shortened V by 3 bases and J by 7 bases, and 10 bases separated the two germline ends. The DNA for the CDR3 is TGTGCCAGCAGCCACGGCTCGTCGAACACCATATATTTT. Translation gives CASSHGSSNTIYF.

This chain connects TRBV12-3 or TRBV12-4 to TRBJ1-4; 7 positions match TRBD1. This CDR3 contains 16 residues. V lost 4 bases to trimming and J lost 7 bases; unmatched junction nucleotides: 12. CDR3 coding DNA: TGTGCCAGCAGTTCCCCCCAACAGGGGTGGAGTGAAAAACTGTTTTTT. Translating gives CASSSPQQGWSEKLFF.

This sequence joins TRBV6-6 and TRBJ2-3, with 7 bases fitting TRBD2. The CDR3 runs 15 residues. Trimming cost V 1 base and J 5 bases; bases outside gene matches: 6. Germline V lookup: CDR1 MNHNY, CDR2 SVGAGI (reference sequence). CDR3 sequence (DNA): TGTGCCAGCAGTTACTGGGGGAGGGCGAAAGATACGCAGTATTTT. Protein sequence: CASSYWGRAKDTQYF.

V gene TRBV7-9 combines with J gene TRBJ2-5; 8 nucleotides match TRBD1. V gave up 5 bases and J gave up 4 bases; unmatched junction bases: 6. The CDR3 loop spans 14 amino acids. Germline assignment: CDR1 SEHNR and CDR2 FQNEAQ (reference sequence). CDR3 sequence (DNA): TGTGCCAGCAGCGCCACAGGGGGTAGAGAGACCCAGTACTTC. Encoded protein: CASSATGGRETQYF.

This clonotype was seen a few times. The chain combines TRBV15 with TRBJ2-5; 12 bases agree with TRBD1. The CDR3 covers 16 residues. The germline gives CDR1 LNHNV, CDR2 YYDKDF (reference sequence). The trim removed 5 bases at V and 4 bases at J, leaving 8 bases unmatched. The DNA of the CDR3 is TGTGCCACCAGCGGGGGGGACAGGGGGCGCGGAGAGACCCAGTACTTC. This sequence encodes CATSGGDRGRGETQYF. Together with reference TRBV15 and TRBJ2-5, the CDR3 gives the full variable domain: DAMVIQNPRYQVTQFGKPVTLSCSQTLNHNVMYWYQQKSSQAPKLLFHYYDKDFNNEADTPDNFQSRRPNTSFCFLDIRSPGLGDTAMYLCATSGGDRGRGETQYFGPGTRLLVL.

The V and J genes are TRBV2 and TRBJ1-2; D remains ambiguous. The germline CDR1 and CDR2 sequences are SNHLY and FYNNEI. The CDR3 consists of 13 residues. The ends were cut back, 8 bases at V and 6 bases at J, with 16 bases in the middle. The CDR3 protein is CASEGSGTHGYTF. The DNA of the CDR3 is TGTGCCAGCGAGGGCTCCGGTACGCATGGCTACACCTTC.

Regarding this clonotype: One end of the junction does not line up with germline, which may come from a read error. This chain uses TRBV6-6 with TRBJ1-2; TRBD1 matches 9 bases. The CDR3 runs to 16 residues. Per the germline V gene, CDR1 is MNHNY and CDR2 is SVGAGI (reference sequence). The CDR3 nucleotides read TGTGCCAGCACCGACGCGGGACAGGGAGGAAAGTATGGCTGCACCTTC. Its translation is CASTDAGQGGKYGCTF.

The chain couples TRBV7-2 to TRBJ2-2, with TRBD2 matching over 13 bases. Germline lookup yields CDR1 SGHTA and CDR2 FQGNSA. The CDR3 has 16 amino acids. With V trimmed by 4 bases and J by 4 bases, 3 bases remained unmatched. The CDR3 nucleotides are TGTGCCAGCAGCTGGGGACTAGCGGGAACCACCGGGGAGCTGTTTTTT. Amino acid sequence: CASSWGLAGTTGELFF.

This rearrangement joins TRBV5-5 to TRBJ1-1; the match to TRBD1 covers 7 bases. There are 17 residues in the CDR3. The J segment lost 4 bases and the V segment lost 0 bases, leaving 12 bases of the junction unmatched. Germline V gene data show CDR1 as SGHKS and CDR2 as YYEKEE (reference sequence). Written as DNA, the CDR3 is TGTGCCAGCAGCTTGGTGTTTGATTCGGCAGGGGGCACTGAAGCTTTCTTT. Translation gives CASSLVFDSAGGTEAFF.

The chain recombines TRBV20-1 with TRBJ2-3; 9 positions agree with TRBD2. J gave up 4 bases and V 5 bases, and 7 bases lay outside the gene matches. The CDR3 sequence is 14 residues long. In germline, CDR1 is DFQATT, CDR2 SNEGSKA (reference sequence). The CDR3 is CSAWAGGPADTQYF. CDR3 sequence (DNA): TGCAGTGCTTGGGCGGGAGGGCCAGCAGATACGCAGTATTTT.

This clonotype was detected ten times or more. The chain joins TRBV6-6 to TRBJ2-3, with 11 bases lining up with TRBD2. Trimming removed 5 bases from V and 6 bases from J; junction bases left unmatched: 7. The CDR3 extends over 15 amino acids. Per the germline V gene, CDR1 is MNHNY and CDR2 is SVGAGI (reference sequence). The CDR3 region is CASSNSGGAGDTQYF. The DNA of the CDR3 is TGTGCCAGCAGTAATAGCGGGGGGGCAGGGGATACGCAGTATTTT.

V gene TRBV3-1 combines with J gene TRBJ2-3; a weak D match, TRBD1 (5 bases). The CDR3 is 15 residues long. Deletions cut 0 bases from V and 3 bases from J, with 10 bases between. The V gene's germline CDR1 is LGHDT and CDR2 YNNKEL (reference sequence). The CDR3 sequence: CASSQEGVGTDTQYF. The CDR3, as DNA: TGTGCCAGCAGCCAAGAAGGGGTGGGTACAGATACGCAGTATTTT.

This clonotype was seen ten or more times. The chain is built from TRBV7-9 and TRBJ2-5, with D unresolved. The CDR3 extends over 14 amino acids. The germline gives CDR1 SEHNR, CDR2 FQNEAQ (reference sequence). Trimming removed 0 bases from V and 2 bases from J, with 7 bases in between. CDR3 nucleotide sequence: TGTGCCAGCAGCTTAGCGCAGGCTCAAGAGACCCAGTACTTC. Amino acids: CASSLAQAQETQYF.

The rearrangement links TRBV30 to TRBJ2-3; D unclear. The CDR3 contains 14 residues. Trimming removed 0 bases from V and 4 bases from J, with 11 bases in between. Germline assignment: CDR1 GTSNPN and CDR2 SVGIG (reference sequence). CDR3 nucleotides: TGTGCCTGGAGTGTACAATGGGATTCAGATACGCAGTATTTT. This gives the protein CAWSVQWDSDTQYF.

The chain links TRBV6-6 to TRBJ2-3; 8 bases match TRBD2. Looked up from germline, CDR1 is MNHNY and CDR2 is SVGAGI (reference sequence). The ends lost 10 bases at V and 6 bases at J; junction bases unmatched: 9. This CDR3 contains 13 residues. This chain's CDR3 is CATGGAGADTQYF. The CDR3 region has the DNA TGTGCCACCGGGGGAGCGGGGGCCGATACGCAGTATTTT.

The rearrangement joins TRBV7-2 to TRBJ1-6; perhaps TRBD1 as D (5 bases). V was clipped by 5 bases and J by 4 bases, with 9 bases between them. From germline, CDR1 is SGHTA and CDR2 FQGNSA. The CDR3 sequence is 14 residues long. The CDR3 region is CASSGDGYNSPLHF. The DNA for the CDR3 is TGTGCCAGCAGCGGGGACGGGTATAATTCACCCCTCCACTTT.

As for this clonotype: A much larger clone lies a single base off, so this may be a read error. J is TRBJ1-5 and V is TRBV6-6; D gene ambiguous. The germline V gene encodes CDR1 MNHNY and CDR2 SVGAGI (reference sequence). This CDR3 is built from 15 residues. Trimming cost V 0 bases and J 2 bases, with 8 bases left between them. CDR3 protein: CASSYSMAGNQPQHF. CDR3 DNA sequence: TGTGCCAGCAGTTACTCCATGGCGGGCAATCAGCCCCAGCATTTT.

In DNA form, the CDR3 reads TGTGCCAGCAGTCTCGAACTCCAGGGCTACGAGCAGTACTTC. Protein sequence: CASSLELQGYEQYF. J is TRBJ2-7 and V is TRBV12-3 or TRBV12-4; the D gene is possibly TRBD1 (5 bases). The CDR3 is made up of 14 amino acids. The V gene lost 5 bases and the J gene lost 3 bases, with 14 bases spanning the gap.

J is TRBJ1-6 and V is TRBV7-2, with D tentatively TRBD1 (5 bases). There are 15 residues in the CDR3. Trimming left V 3 bases short and J 5 bases short, with 11 bases between. Per the germline V gene, CDR1 is SGHTA and CDR2 is FQGNSA. CDR3 in amino acids: CASSLADTNNSPLHF. The CDR3 region has the DNA TGTGCCAGCAGCTTGGCGGACACCAATAATTCACCCCTCCACTTT. Full variable domain (remainder filled in from reference TRBV7-2 and TRBJ1-6): GAGVSQSPSNKVTEKGKDVELRCDPISGHTALYWYRQSLGQGLEFLIYFQGNSAPDKSGLPSDRFSAERTGGSVSTLTIQRTQQEDSAVYLCASSLADTNNSPLHFGNGTRLTVT.

Remarks on this clonotype: A read error may explain this, as a much larger clone is one base away. The conserved closing phenylalanine or tryptophan is absent in this CDR3, likely reflecting a read error. V is TRBV6-5 and J is TRBJ2-1, with a possible D match to TRBD1 (5 bases). The CDR3 has 15 residues. In germline, CDR1 is MNHEY, CDR2 SVGAGI. The V end was cut by 4 bases, the J end by 2 bases, with 12 bases between. The CDR3 nucleotides read TGTGCCAGCAGTTCCTGGCAGGACACCTACAATGAGCAGTTCTTA. Translation: CASSSWQDTYNEQFL.

The table lists this clonotype with a few counts. The chain is built from TRBV7-2 and TRBJ2-5; tentative D call: TRBD2 (6 bases). Germline values: CDR1 SGHTA, CDR2 FQGNSA. The CDR3 is made up of 12 amino acids. V lost 6 bases and J lost 11, with 16 bases in between. The CDR3 nucleotides read TGTGCCAGCAGAGGCCCCGGTCGGGAGCAGTACTTC. Its translation: CASRGPGREQYF.

There are a few counts of this clonotype. This chain links TRBV20-1 with TRBJ2-3, with 8 bases matching TRBD2. Germline CDR1 reads DFQATT; CDR2 reads SNEGSKA (reference sequence). The ends lost 0 bases at V and 6 bases at J; junction bases unmatched: 8. The CDR3 covers 15 residues. The CDR3 region is CSARDDGGATDTQYF. CDR3 bases: TGCAGTGCTAGAGATGACGGGGGGGCTACGGATACGCAGTATTTT.

Points on this clonotype: A read error may produce the germline difference seen at one junction end. The chain recombines TRBV6-6 with TRBJ2-1, with 7 bases identical to TRBD2. This CDR3 region has 13 residues. CDR1 and CDR2 from the germline V gene are MNHNY and SVGAGI (reference sequence). CDR3 region: CASRPRDYNERFF. Written as DNA, the CDR3 is TGTGCCAGCAGGCCCAGGGACTACAATGAGCGGTTCTTC.

This chain links TRBV7-2 with TRBJ2-7; no firm D call. Trimming cost V 1 base and J 2 bases, with 9 bases left between them. The CDR3 has 14 residues. The germline V gene encodes CDR1 SGHTA and CDR2 FQGNSA. For the CDR3, the DNA is TGTGCCAGCAGCTTAGAGGGCAGAGCCTACGAGCAGTACTTC. Amino acid sequence: CASSLEGRAYEQYF. Supplemented by reference TRBV7-2 and TRBJ2-7, the full variable domain reads GAGVSQSPSNKVTEKGKDVELRCDPISGHTALYWYRQSLGQGLEFLIYFQGNSAPDKSGLPSDRFSAERTGGSVSTLTIQRTQQEDSAVYLCASSLEGRAYEQYFGPGTRLTVT.

A few counts support this clonotype. The chain joins TRBV7-2 to TRBJ2-3; 9 nucleotides agree with TRBD1. Trimming cost V 5 bases and J 9 bases; bases outside gene matches: 6. The CDR3 covers 13 residues. Germline CDR1 reads SGHTA; CDR2 reads FQGNSA. CDR3 sequence: CASSPRQGVTQYF. CDR3 DNA: TGTGCCAGCAGCCCTCGACAGGGGGTCACGCAGTATTTT.